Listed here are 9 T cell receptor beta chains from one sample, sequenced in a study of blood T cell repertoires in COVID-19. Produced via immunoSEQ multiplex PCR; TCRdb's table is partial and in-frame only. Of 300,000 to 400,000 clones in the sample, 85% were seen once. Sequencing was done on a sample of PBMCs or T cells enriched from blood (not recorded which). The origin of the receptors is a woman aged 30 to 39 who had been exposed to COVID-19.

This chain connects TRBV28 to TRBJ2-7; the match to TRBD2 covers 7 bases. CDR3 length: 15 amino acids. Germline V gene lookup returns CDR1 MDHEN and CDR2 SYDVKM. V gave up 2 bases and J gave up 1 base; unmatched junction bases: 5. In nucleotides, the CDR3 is TGTGCCAGCAGTTTACGAGGACTAGGGTCCTACGAGCAGTACTTC. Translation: CASSLRGLGSYEQYF.

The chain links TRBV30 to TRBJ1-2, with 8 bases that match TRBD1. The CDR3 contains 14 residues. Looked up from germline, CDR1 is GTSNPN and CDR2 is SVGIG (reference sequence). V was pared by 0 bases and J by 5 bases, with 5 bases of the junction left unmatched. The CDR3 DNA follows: TGTGCCTGGAGTGTAATTCAGGGGGCATATGGCTACACCTTC. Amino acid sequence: CAWSVIQGAYGYTF.

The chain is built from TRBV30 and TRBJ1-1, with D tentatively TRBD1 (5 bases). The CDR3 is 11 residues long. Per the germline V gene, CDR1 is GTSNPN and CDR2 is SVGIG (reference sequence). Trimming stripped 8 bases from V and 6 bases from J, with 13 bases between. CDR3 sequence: CAITSGAEAFF. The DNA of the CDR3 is TGTGCCATCACCTCGGGGGCTGAAGCTTTCTTT.

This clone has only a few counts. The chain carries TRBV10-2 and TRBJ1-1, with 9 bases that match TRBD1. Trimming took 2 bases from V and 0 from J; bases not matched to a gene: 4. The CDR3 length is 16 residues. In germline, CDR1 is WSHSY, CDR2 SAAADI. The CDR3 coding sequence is TGCGCCAGCAGTGAGCCTAGGACAGGGGTGAACACTGAAGCTTTCTTT. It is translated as CASSEPRTGVNTEAFF.

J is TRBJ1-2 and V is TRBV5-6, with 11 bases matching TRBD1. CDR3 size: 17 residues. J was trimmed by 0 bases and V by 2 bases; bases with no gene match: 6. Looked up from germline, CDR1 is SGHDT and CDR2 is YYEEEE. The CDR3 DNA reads TGTGCCAGCAGCTTCGGACAGGGGGCACGATCTAACTATGGCTACACCTTC. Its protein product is CASSFGQGARSNYGYTF.

In DNA form, the CDR3 reads TGTGCCAGTCGGTCCAGGGATACTTACGAGCAGTACTTC. Protein product: CASRSRDTYEQYF. The chain joins TRBV19 to TRBJ2-7, with a possible D match to TRBD1 (5 bases). With 8 bases removed from V and 4 bases from J, the gap between germline ends came to 15 bases. Germline values: CDR1 LNHDA, CDR2 SQIVND (reference sequence). CDR3 size: 13 residues.

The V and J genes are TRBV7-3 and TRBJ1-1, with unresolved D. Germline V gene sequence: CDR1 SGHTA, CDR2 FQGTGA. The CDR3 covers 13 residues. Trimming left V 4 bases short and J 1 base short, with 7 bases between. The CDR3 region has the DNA TGTGCCAGCAGCTCTCTAGCGAACACTGAAGCTTTCTTT. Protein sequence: CASSSLANTEAFF. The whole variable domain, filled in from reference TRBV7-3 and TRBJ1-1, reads GAGVSQTPSNKVTEKGKYVELRCDPISGHTALYWYRQSLGQGPEFLIYFQGTGAADDSGLPNDRFFAVRPEGSVSTLKIQRTERGDSAVYLCASSSLANTEAFFGQGTRLTVV.

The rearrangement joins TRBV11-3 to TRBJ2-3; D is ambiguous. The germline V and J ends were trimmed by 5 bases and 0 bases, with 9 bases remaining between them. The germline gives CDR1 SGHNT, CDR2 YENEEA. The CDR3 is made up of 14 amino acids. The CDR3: CASSPPTSTDTQYF. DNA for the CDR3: TGTGCCAGCAGCCCCCCTACCAGCACAGATACGCAGTATTTT.

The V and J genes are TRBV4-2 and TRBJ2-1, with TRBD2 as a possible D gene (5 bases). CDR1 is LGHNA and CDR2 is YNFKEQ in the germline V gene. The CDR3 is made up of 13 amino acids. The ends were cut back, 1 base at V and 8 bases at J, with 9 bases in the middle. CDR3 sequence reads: CASSQGEEDEQFF. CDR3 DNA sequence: TGTGCCAGCAGCCAAGGAGAGGAGGATGAGCAGTTCTTC.